This T cell receptor beta chain was obtained from a study of T cells after yellow fever vaccination. General study results and limits: The booster response re-showed most primary clones: around 95% CD4, almost 90% CD8.

This clonotype was seen repeatedly, ten times or more. Its specificity is not known. 5'RACE template switching added a universal primer site and UMIs to TCR cDNA. MiXCR, applied by TCRdb to the 5' RACE reads, yields one record per CDR3 protein. Among tens of thousands of distinct CDR3 sequences, roughly 7.3% were seen once, and the ten largest hold more than 25%. Losses at the gene ends were 2 bases for V and 5 bases for J; bases not matched to a gene: 5. The CDR3 consists of 16 residues. The germline CDR1 and CDR2 sequences are SGHVS and FQNEAQ. This clonotype was obtained from a young man who received the YFV17D yellow fever vaccine. The sequencing used CD8+ T cells sorted from PBMCs, collected less than 16 days after the first yellow fever vaccination. The gene calls are TRBV7-8 and TRBJ2-1; 11 bases fit TRBD1. DNA of the CDR3: TGTGCCAGCAGCTTACAAGGGACAGGGGGTAACAATGAGCAGTTCTTC. Its translation: CASSLQGTGGNNEQFF.